One and the same sample provided the 15 T cell receptor beta chains below, sequenced in a study of shared clonotypes between healthy human individuals. Repertoires were generated with immunoSEQ multiplex PCR, while TCRdb's copy carries only in-frame clones and drops some. Of fewer than 2.5 million clones in the sample, 90% to 95% were seen once. The sequenced sample was naive CD4+ T cells from PBMCs. Noted subset: CD45RA+ positively selected. The receptors were sampled from a man younger than 35 in good health. Some clones in this sample may be carry-over from other donors' samples.

The chain carries TRBV2 and TRBJ1-4, with D possibly matching TRBD1 (6 bases). Trimming removed 4 bases from V and 15 bases from J, with 21 bases in between. Germline CDR1 SNHLY, CDR2 FYNNEI. The CDR3 length is 14 residues. CDR3 DNA: TGTGCCAGCAGTGCGGAGACAGGCTATACTAAGGTGTTTTTT. This codes for CASSAETGYTKVFF.

The V call is TRBV27, the J call TRBJ2-5; D is possibly TRBD2 (7 bases). Trimming shortened V by 3 bases and J by 1 base, and 15 bases separated the two germline ends. Germline loops: CDR1 MNHEY, CDR2 SMNVEV (reference sequence). The length of the CDR3 is 16 residues. As DNA, the CDR3 is TGTGCCAGCAGTTTTGGGGGGGGCGCAGGCCAAGAGACCCAGTACTTC. Translated, it gives CASSFGGGAGQETQYF.

This clone was counted once. V usage is TRBV19 and J usage is TRBJ1-2, with D perhaps matching TRBD1 (6 bases). V shed 0 bases and J shed 4 bases, with 18 bases lying between them. Germline-derived CDR1 and CDR2 are LNHDA and SQIVND (reference sequence). The CDR3 loop spans 17 amino acids. The CDR3 DNA is TGTGCCAGTAGTATAGATGGATCACGCAGGGGTGGCTATGGCTACACCTTC. Residues: CASSIDGSRRGGYGYTF.

V usage is TRBV7-3 and J usage is TRBJ2-7; D is possibly TRBD1 (6 bases). Germline V gene lookup returns CDR1 SGHTA and CDR2 FQGTGA. The CDR3 totals 15 residues. The V gene lost 5 bases and the J gene lost 1 base, with 15 bases spanning the gap. CDR3 sequence (DNA): TGTGCCAGCAGCGTCACCGGGACATCATCCTACGAGCAGTACTTC. It specifies CASSVTGTSSYEQYF. Using reference TRBV7-3 and TRBJ2-7 for the parts outside the CDR3, the full variable domain is GAGVSQTPSNKVTEKGKYVELRCDPISGHTALYWYRQSLGQGPEFLIYFQGTGAADDSGLPNDRFFAVRPEGSVSTLKIQRTERGDSAVYLCASSVTGTSSYEQYFGPGTRLTVT.

The chain employs TRBV6-1 and TRBJ2-1; 8 bases line up with TRBD2. The CDR3 runs to 15 residues. Looked up from germline, CDR1 is MNHNS and CDR2 is SASEGT. With V trimmed by 0 bases and J by 2 bases, 0 bases remained unmatched. DNA of the CDR3: TGTGCCAGCAGTGAAGCACTAGCGGCCTACAATGAGCAGTTCTTC. Encoded protein: CASSEALAAYNEQFF.

The rearrangement links TRBV7-6 to TRBJ1-3; TRBD1 is a possible D gene (5 bases). The germline V and J ends were trimmed by 3 bases and 4 bases, with 10 bases remaining between them. Germline V lookup: CDR1 SGHVS, CDR2 FNYEAQ. This CDR3 spans 14 amino acids. The CDR3 DNA follows: TGTGCCAGCAGCTTGGACACTTTGGGAAACACCATATATTTT. It codes for CASSLDTLGNTIYF.

The chain has TRBV9 and TRBJ2-5; 13 bases match TRBD2. Germline V gives CDR1 SGDLS, CDR2 YYNGEE. The J segment lost 4 bases and the V segment lost 0 bases, leaving 3 bases of the junction unmatched. This CDR3 contains 16 residues. CDR3: CASSVATSGRGETQYF. DNA of the CDR3: TGTGCCAGCAGCGTAGCTACTAGCGGGAGGGGAGAGACCCAGTACTTC.

This rearrangement joins TRBV27 to TRBJ1-5; the match to TRBD1 covers 8 bases. Germline CDR1 MNHEY, CDR2 SMNVEV (reference sequence). V trimming: 6 bases; J trimming: 5 bases; junction bases outside the gene matches: 6. The CDR3 loop spans 14 amino acids. The CDR3 here is CASRDRADYQPQHF. DNA for the CDR3: TGTGCCAGCAGGGACAGGGCTGACTATCAGCCCCAGCATTTT.

This chain links TRBV30 with TRBJ1-5; D is unresolved. The germline CDR1 and CDR2 sequences are GTSNPN and SVGIG (reference sequence). The CDR3 has 13 amino acids. The V end was cut by 0 bases, the J end by 6 bases, with 9 bases between. CDR3 amino acids: CAWSVQVGQPQHF. The DNA of the CDR3 is TGTGCCTGGAGTGTTCAGGTGGGTCAGCCCCAGCATTTT. Full variable domain (rest looked up from reference TRBV30 and TRBJ1-5): SQTIHQWPATLVQPVGSPLSLECTVEGTSNPNLYWYRQAAGRGLQLLFYSVGIGQISSEVPQNLSASRPQDRQFILSSKKLLLSDSGFYLCAWSVQVGQPQHFGDGTRLSIL.

The genes are TRBV25-1 and TRBJ2-3; D is perhaps TRBD1 or TRBD2 (6 bases each). From germline, CDR1 is MGHDK and CDR2 SYGVNS. The CDR3 has 15 residues. Trimming left V 5 bases short and J 5 bases short, with 17 bases between. The CDR3 here is CASSQIGGREDTQYF. CDR3 DNA: TGTGCCAGCAGTCAAATAGGGGGGCGGGAAGATACGCAGTATTTT.

This clone was found once. The rearrangement links TRBV2 to TRBJ2-7; TRBD1 matches 8 bases. CDR3 length: 19 residues. Germline trimming cut 8 bases from V and 3 bases from J; bases unmatched to any gene: 24. The germline V gene encodes CDR1 SNHLY and CDR2 FYNNEI. The CDR3 loop reads CASPPPFWSARDRYYEQYF. The CDR3 nucleotides are TGTGCCAGCCCCCCACCCTTTTGGTCGGCCCGGGACAGGTACTACGAGCAGTACTTC.

The genes are TRBV23-1 and TRBJ2-7; weak D call: TRBD2 (7 bases). TRBV23-1 falls under the ORF class, with uncertain function. The CDR3 length is 16 residues. V was trimmed by 1 base and J by 2 bases, leaving 15 bases between them. The CDR3 reads CASSQFRGTKTYEQYF. The CDR3 DNA follows: TGCGCCAGCAGTCAATTTAGGGGGACTAAGACCTACGAGCAGTACTTC.

The chain employs TRBV10-1 and TRBJ1-1, with D maybe TRBD1 (5 bases). With 2 bases removed from V and 1 base from J, the gap between germline ends came to 17 bases. Per the germline V gene, CDR1 is WNHNN and CDR2 is SYGVQD (reference sequence). This CDR3 is 17 amino acids long. For the CDR3, the DNA is TGCGCCAGCAGTGAGGGGGGGGGACCTAGAGAGAACACTGAAGCTTTCTTT. Translating gives CASSEGGGPRENTEAFF.

The chain has TRBV18 and TRBJ2-2; D is unclear. CDR3 length: 16 residues. Trimming cost V 3 bases and J 5 bases, with 16 bases left between them. Germline V CDR1 and CDR2: KGHSH, LQKENI. The CDR3 sequence is CASSPAAGLKTGELFF. The CDR3 DNA sequence: TGTGCCAGCTCACCCGCTGCCGGGCTCAAGACCGGGGAGCTGTTTTTT.

CDR3 in DNA: TGTGCCAGCAGCTTATTGGGACAGGGGGTGGGCCAGCCTGGCTACACCTTC. Translation: CASSLLGQGVGQPGYTF. This chain uses TRBV7-3 with TRBJ1-2; 11 bases are a match to TRBD1. The CDR3 covers 17 residues. V dropped 2 bases and J dropped 7; count of bases not matched to a gene: 12. Looked up from germline, CDR1 is SGHTA and CDR2 is FQGTGA.